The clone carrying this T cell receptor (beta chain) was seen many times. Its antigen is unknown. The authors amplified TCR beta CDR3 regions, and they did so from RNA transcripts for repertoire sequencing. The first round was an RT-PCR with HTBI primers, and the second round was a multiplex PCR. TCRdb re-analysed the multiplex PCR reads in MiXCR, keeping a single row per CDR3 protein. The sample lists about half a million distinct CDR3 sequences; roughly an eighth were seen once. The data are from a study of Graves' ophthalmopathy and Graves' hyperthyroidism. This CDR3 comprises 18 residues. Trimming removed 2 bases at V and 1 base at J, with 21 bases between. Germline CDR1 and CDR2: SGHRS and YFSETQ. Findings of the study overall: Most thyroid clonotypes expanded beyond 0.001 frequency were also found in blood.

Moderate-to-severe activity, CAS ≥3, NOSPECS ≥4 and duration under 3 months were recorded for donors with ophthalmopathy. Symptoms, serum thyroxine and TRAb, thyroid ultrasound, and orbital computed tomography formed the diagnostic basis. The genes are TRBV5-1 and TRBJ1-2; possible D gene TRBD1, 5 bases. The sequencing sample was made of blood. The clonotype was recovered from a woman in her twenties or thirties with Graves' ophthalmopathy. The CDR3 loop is CASSFLTGTTPLNYGYTF. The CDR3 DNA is TGCGCCAGCAGCTTTCTGACCGGGACTACGCCACTTAACTATGGCTACACCTTC. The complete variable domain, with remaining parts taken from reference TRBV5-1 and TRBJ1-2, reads KAGVTQTPRYLIKTRGQQVTLSCSPISGHRSVSWYQQTPGQGLQFLFEYFSETQRNKGNFPGRFSGRQFSNSRSEMNVSTLELGDSALYLCASSFLTGTTPLNYGYTFGSGTRLTVV.